These 21 T cell receptor beta chains share one sample of origin, sequenced in a study of blood T cell repertoires in COVID-19. Generated by immunoSEQ multiplex PCR, the TCRdb table keeps only in-frame clones and is missing some. Of more than 90,000 clones listed, 70% to 85% are singletons. Source material: peripheral blood. These receptors all stem from a human donor in a cohort sampled during active COVID-19.

CDR3 residues: CASSYDTSLNYEQYF. The CDR3 DNA follows: TGTGCCAGCAGTTACGACACCTCATTAAACTACGAGCAGTACTTC. J is TRBJ2-7 and V is TRBV6-5; D uncertain. There are 15 residues in the CDR3. V was pared by 2 bases and J by 3 bases, with 14 bases between. Germline-derived CDR1 and CDR2 are MNHEY and SVGAGI.

The chain has TRBV6-5 and TRBJ2-2, with 8 bases lining up with TRBD1. Germline CDR1 and CDR2: MNHEY and SVGAGI. The CDR3 length is 15 residues. The V segment lost 5 bases and the J segment 3 bases; nucleotides outside the gene matches: 5. The CDR3 nucleotides are TGTGCCAGCAGTCGCGACAGGGGTGACACCGGGGAGCTGTTTTTT. Its translation: CASSRDRGDTGELFF.

In this sample, this clone turned up a few times. The chain uses TRBV12-5 and TRBJ2-7; TRBD1 agrees at 8 bases. Germline values: CDR1 LGHNT, CDR2 FRNRAP. The CDR3 is 15 residues long. Trimming cost V 6 bases and J 0 bases; bases outside gene matches: 7. The CDR3 reads CASGSGTGNSYEQYF. CDR3 DNA: TGTGCTAGTGGCTCCGGGACAGGTAACTCCTACGAGCAGTACTTC.

In this sample, this clone turned up once. The chain employs TRBV19 and TRBJ1-2; 9 bases fit TRBD1. The V gene end was trimmed by 0 bases and the J gene end by 8 bases; junction bases not matched to a gene: 7. There are 15 residues in the CDR3. CDR1 LNHDA and CDR2 SQIVND come from the germline V gene (reference sequence). The CDR3 loop is CASSIDPATGGGYTF. The CDR3 DNA sequence: TGTGCCAGTAGTATAGACCCCGCGACAGGGGGGGGCTACACCTTC.

The CDR3: CASSLDRLLAGVLYNEQFF. The CDR3, as DNA: TGTGCCAGCAGCTTAGATCGGTTGCTAGCGGGGGTACTCTACAATGAGCAGTTCTTC. The chain recombines TRBV11-3 with TRBJ2-1, with TRBD2 identical over 10 bases. The germline V gene has CDR1 SGHNT and CDR2 YENEEA. This CDR3 spans 19 amino acids. V lost 0 bases, J lost 3 bases, and 11 bases stayed unmatched.

The chain uses TRBV7-2 and TRBJ1-1, with D tentatively TRBD1 (6 bases). Trimming cost V 5 bases and J 9 bases, with 13 bases left between them. This CDR3 has 12 amino acids. CDR1 and CDR2 (germline): SGHTA, FQGNSA. CDR3 bases: TGTGCCAGCAGCCCGGACAGATACAAAGCTTTCTTT. Its translation is CASSPDRYKAFF. Together with reference TRBV7-2 and TRBJ1-1, the CDR3 gives the full variable domain: GAGVSQSPSNKVTEKGKDVELRCDPISGHTALYWYRQSLGQGLEFLIYFQGNSAPDKSGLPSDRFSAERTGGSVSTLTIQRTQQEDSAVYLCASSPDRYKAFFGQGTRLTVV.

V usage is TRBV18 and J usage is TRBJ2-5; TRBD1 aligns across 7 bases. V shed 1 base and J 7 bases; nucleotides not matched to a gene: 6. CDR3 size: 14 residues. The germline V gene encodes CDR1 KGHSH and CDR2 LQKENI. CDR3 protein: CASSPLGTEGTQYF. CDR3 bases: TGTGCCAGCTCACCACTGGGGACAGAGGGGACCCAGTACTTC.

The chain joins TRBV19 to TRBJ1-1, with TRBD1 matching over 9 bases. The CDR3 spans 16 residues. Germline CDR1 reads LNHDA; CDR2 reads SQIVND (reference sequence). J gave up 5 bases and V 1 base, and 8 bases lay outside the gene matches. CDR3: CASSIAQGAQGTEAFF. The CDR3 nucleotides read TGTGCCAGTAGTATAGCACAGGGGGCGCAGGGGACTGAAGCTTTCTTT.

The count of this clone is one. This chain links TRBV6-6 with TRBJ1-2; 9 bases align to TRBD1. Germline V gene data show CDR1 as MNHNY and CDR2 as SVGAGI (reference sequence). The V segment lost 6 bases and the J segment 5 bases; nucleotides outside the gene matches: 7. This CDR3 comprises 14 residues. The CDR3 sequence: CASSNRDRVYGYTF. CDR3 DNA sequence: TGTGCCAGCAGCAACCGGGACAGGGTTTATGGCTACACCTTC.

V gene TRBV11-1 combines with J gene TRBJ2-7, with 16 bases fitting TRBD2. Germline V gene data show CDR1 as SGHAT and CDR2 as FQDESV (reference sequence). This CDR3 contains 16 residues. V dropped 5 bases and J dropped 2; count of bases not matched to a gene: 3. CDR3 bases: TGTGCCAGCAGCCCCGGGACTAGCGGGAGGGCCTACGAGCAGTACTTC. Translating it yields CASSPGTSGRAYEQYF.

The chain couples TRBV19 to TRBJ2-2; the D gene is possibly TRBD2 (5 bases). The germline V gene has CDR1 LNHDA and CDR2 SQIVND (reference sequence). V was shortened by 3 bases and J by 2 bases, with 10 bases between the two germline ends. This CDR3 is built from 15 residues. CDR3 sequence reads: CASSMEVRNTGELFF. In nucleotides, the CDR3 is TGTGCCAGTAGTATGGAGGTCCGTAACACCGGGGAGCTGTTTTTT.

This chain uses TRBV20-1 with TRBJ2-1, with 12 bases aligning to TRBD2. The ends lost 3 bases at V and 6 bases at J; junction bases unmatched: 9. The CDR3 totals 16 residues. Germline V gene sequence: CDR1 DFQATT, CDR2 SNEGSKA (reference sequence). In nucleotides, the CDR3 is TGCAGTGCTAGTGGTTCTAGCGGGGGGGCCATCAATGAGCAGTTCTTC. It translates to CSASGSSGGAINEQFF.

The chain recombines TRBV5-4 with TRBJ2-1; unclear D gene. This CDR3 is 12 amino acids long. Germline CDR1 and CDR2: SGHNT and YYREEE (reference sequence). CDR3 residues: CASAAQANEQFF. For the CDR3, the DNA is TGTGCAAGCGCGGCTCAAGCCAATGAGCAGTTCTTC.

V is TRBV29-1 and J is TRBJ1-2, with a weak D call TRBD1 (6 bases). V gave up 4 bases and J gave up 4 bases, with 19 bases separating them. This CDR3 has 15 amino acids. From germline, CDR1 is SQVTM and CDR2 ANQGSEA. This CDR3 reads CSVGPSLSRGYGYTF. DNA of the CDR3: TGCAGCGTTGGACCCTCGTTGAGCAGGGGCTATGGCTACACCTTC.

CDR3 in DNA: TGCGCCAGCAGCTTGCTGAAGGATCGGGGTTCACCCCTCCACTTT. Protein: CASSLLKDRGSPLHF. V is TRBV5-1 and J is TRBJ1-6; D is unresolved. Germline values: CDR1 SGHRS, CDR2 YFSETQ. CDR3 length equals 15 residues. V was cut by 1 base and J by 9 bases, with 14 bases left in between. Drawing the rest from reference TRBV5-1 and TRBJ1-6, the complete variable domain is KAGVTQTPRYLIKTRGQQVTLSCSPISGHRSVSWYQQTPGQGLQFLFEYFSETQRNKGNFPGRFSGRQFSNSRSEMNVSTLELGDSALYLCASSLLKDRGSPLHFGNGTRLTVT.

The chain joins TRBV3-1 (or the pseudogene TRBV3-2) to TRBJ1-4; TRBD1 is a possible D gene (5 bases). Trimming took off 4 bases at V and 0 bases at J, with 12 bases between the two ends. The germline gives CDR1 LGHDT, CDR2 YNNKEL (reference sequence). The length of the CDR3 is 16 residues. The CDR3 nucleotides read TGTGCCAGCAGCCTCCAAAGGACAACAACTAATGAAAAACTGTTTTTT. It encodes CASSLQRTTTNEKLFF.

The DNA for the CDR3 is TGTGCCAGCAGCTTGGCGGCGAACACTGAAGCTTTCTTT. This encodes CASSLAANTEAFF. The chain carries TRBV7-2 and TRBJ1-1, with D hard to call. The CDR3 is 13 amino acids. The germline V gene has CDR1 SGHTA and CDR2 FQGNSA. V dropped 3 bases and J dropped 1 base, with 6 bases sitting between them. The full variable domain, in which reference TRBV7-2 and TRBJ1-1 provide the parts outside the CDR3, is GAGVSQSPSNKVTEKGKDVELRCDPISGHTALYWYRQSLGQGLEFLIYFQGNSAPDKSGLPSDRFSAERTGGSVSTLTIQRTQQEDSAVYLCASSLAANTEAFFGQGTRLTVV.

The chain has TRBV24-1 and TRBJ1-2; 7 bases align to TRBD1. Unmatched junction bases numbered 7, after V lost 5 bases and J lost 8 bases. There are 13 residues in the CDR3. The V gene's germline CDR1 is KGHDR and CDR2 SFDVKD. The DNA of the CDR3 is TGTGCCACCAGTGGTCAGGGGGTAGGAGGCTACACCTTC. It translates to CATSGQGVGGYTF.

The chain combines TRBV6-5 with TRBJ2-7, with 8 bases lining up with TRBD2. CDR1 MNHEY and CDR2 SVGAGI come from the germline V gene. The CDR3 totals 13 residues. J was trimmed by 4 bases and V by 7 bases; bases with no gene match: 6. The CDR3 loop is CASNAGGRYEQYF. DNA of the CDR3: TGTGCCAGCAACGCGGGGGGCCGGTACGAGCAGTACTTC.

Concerning this clone: Other nucleotide sequences in the sample specify the same CDR3. The gene calls are TRBV5-1 and TRBJ1-5, with 7 positions matching TRBD1. CDR1 and CDR2 from the germline V gene are SGHRS and YFSETQ. CDR3 size: 14 residues. The J segment lost 2 bases and the V segment lost 1 base, leaving 0 bases of the junction unmatched. CDR3 nucleotides: TGCGCCAGCAGCTTGCAGGGGGGCAATCAGCCCCAGCATTTT. It yields the protein CASSLQGGNQPQHF. Filled out from reference TRBV5-1 and TRBJ1-5, the complete variable domain reads KAGVTQTPRYLIKTRGQQVTLSCSPISGHRSVSWYQQTPGQGLQFLFEYFSETQRNKGNFPGRFSGRQFSNSRSEMNVSTLELGDSALYLCASSLQGGNQPQHFGDGTRLSIL.

The chain employs TRBV10-3 and TRBJ1-2, with no clear D. CDR3 length equals 15 residues. The V gene's germline CDR1 is ENHRY and CDR2 SYGVKD. The V and J ends lost 1 base and 0 bases respectively, with 9 bases between them. The CDR3 region is CAISEFEGSNYGYTF. The DNA of the CDR3 is TGTGCCATCAGTGAGTTCGAGGGCTCTAACTATGGCTACACCTTC.